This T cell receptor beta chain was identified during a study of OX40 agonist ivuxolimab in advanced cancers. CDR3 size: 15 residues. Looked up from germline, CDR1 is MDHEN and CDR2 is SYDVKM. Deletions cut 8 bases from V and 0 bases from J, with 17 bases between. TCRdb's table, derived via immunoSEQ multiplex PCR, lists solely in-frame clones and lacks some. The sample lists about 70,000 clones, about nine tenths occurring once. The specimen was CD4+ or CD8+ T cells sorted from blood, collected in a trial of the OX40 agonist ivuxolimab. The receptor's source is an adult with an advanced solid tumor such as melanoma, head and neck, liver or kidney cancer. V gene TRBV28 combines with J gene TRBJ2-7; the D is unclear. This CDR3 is CASESPSFPSYEQYF. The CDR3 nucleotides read TGTGCCAGCGAAAGCCCCAGTTTCCCCTCCTACGAGCAGTACTTC.